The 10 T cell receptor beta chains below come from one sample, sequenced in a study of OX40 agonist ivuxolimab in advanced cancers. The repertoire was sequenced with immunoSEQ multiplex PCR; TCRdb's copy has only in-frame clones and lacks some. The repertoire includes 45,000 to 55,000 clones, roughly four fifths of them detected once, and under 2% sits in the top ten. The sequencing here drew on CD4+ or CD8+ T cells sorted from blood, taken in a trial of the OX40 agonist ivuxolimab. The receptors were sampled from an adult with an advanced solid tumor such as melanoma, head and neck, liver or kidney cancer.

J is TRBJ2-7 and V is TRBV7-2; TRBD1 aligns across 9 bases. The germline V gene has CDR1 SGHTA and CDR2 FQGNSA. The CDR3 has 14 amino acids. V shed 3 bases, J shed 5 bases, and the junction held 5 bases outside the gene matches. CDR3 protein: CASSFWDRVDEQYF. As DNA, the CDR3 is TGTGCCAGCAGCTTCTGGGACAGGGTTGACGAGCAGTACTTC. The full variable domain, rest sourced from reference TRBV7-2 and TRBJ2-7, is GAGVSQSPSNKVTEKGKDVELRCDPISGHTALYWYRQSLGQGLEFLIYFQGNSAPDKSGLPSDRFSAERTGGSVSTLTIQRTQQEDSAVYLCASSFWDRVDEQYFGPGTRLTVT.

DNA for the CDR3: TGTGCCAGCAGTTTCGCGGGAGCGGGGGGCTACGAGCAGTACTTC. Translated, it gives CASSFAGAGGYEQYF. This chain links TRBV27 with TRBJ2-7; 9 nucleotides agree with TRBD2. The trim removed 3 bases at V and 3 bases at J, leaving 6 bases unmatched. Per the germline V gene, CDR1 is MNHEY and CDR2 is SMNVEV (reference sequence). The CDR3 covers 15 residues.

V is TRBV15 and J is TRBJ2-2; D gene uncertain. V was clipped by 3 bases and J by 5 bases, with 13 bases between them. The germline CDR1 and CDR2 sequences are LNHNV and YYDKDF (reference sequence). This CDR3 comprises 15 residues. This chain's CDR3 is CATSSRKLGTGELFF. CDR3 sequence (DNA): TGTGCCACCAGCAGCAGGAAACTCGGGACCGGGGAGCTGTTTTTT.

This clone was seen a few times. The CDR3 sequence is CASSLAFSGGEAFF. The CDR3 nucleotides read TGTGCCAGCAGCTTAGCGTTTTCGGGGGGTGAAGCTTTCTTT. The gene calls are TRBV7-9 and TRBJ1-1; TRBD1 might be the D (5 bases). CDR1 SEHNR and CDR2 FQNEAQ come from the germline V gene (reference sequence). The CDR3 is 14 amino acids. The V end was cut by 0 bases, the J end by 7 bases, with 12 bases between. The full variable domain, in which reference TRBV7-9 and TRBJ1-1 provide the parts outside the CDR3, is DTGVSQNPRHKITKRGQNVTFRCDPISEHNRLYWYRQTLGQGPEFLTYFQNEAQLEKSRLLSDRFSAERPKGSFSTLEIQRTEQGDSAMYLCASSLAFSGGEAFFGQGTRLTVV.

The CDR3 coding sequence is TGTGCCAGCAGTGAATGGTCAGGGGGTGGCTACACCTTC. Amino acids: CASSEWSGGGYTF. The V and J genes are TRBV25-1 and TRBJ1-2; TRBD1 agrees at 7 bases. The V gene's germline CDR1 is MGHDK and CDR2 SYGVNS. The CDR3 is 13 amino acids. Trimming at V came to 1 base and at J to 7 bases, leaving 3 bases not matched to a gene.

The CDR3 here is CARLPNIQREAFF. Here the CDR3 DNA reads TGTGCCAGACTACCCAATATCCAGAGGGAAGCTTTCTTT. This chain uses TRBV6-4 with TRBJ1-1; no firm D call. In germline, CDR1 is MRHNA, CDR2 SNTAGT. The CDR3 length is 13 residues. With 9 bases removed from V and 8 bases from J, the gap between germline ends came to 19 bases.

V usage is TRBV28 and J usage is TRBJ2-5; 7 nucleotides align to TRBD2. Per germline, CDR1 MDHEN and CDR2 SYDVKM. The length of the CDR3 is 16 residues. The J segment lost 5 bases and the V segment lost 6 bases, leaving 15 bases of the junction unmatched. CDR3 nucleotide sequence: TGTGCCAGCAGAGTAAAAGCGGGAAGGTTCGGGGAGACCCAGTACTTC. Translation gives CASRVKAGRFGETQYF.

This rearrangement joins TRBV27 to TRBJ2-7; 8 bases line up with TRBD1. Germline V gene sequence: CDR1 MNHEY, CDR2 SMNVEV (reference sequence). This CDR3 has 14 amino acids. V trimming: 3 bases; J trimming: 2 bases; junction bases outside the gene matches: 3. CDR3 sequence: CASSLGTGPYEQYF. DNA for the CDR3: TGTGCCAGCAGTTTGGGGACAGGCCCCTACGAGCAGTACTTC.

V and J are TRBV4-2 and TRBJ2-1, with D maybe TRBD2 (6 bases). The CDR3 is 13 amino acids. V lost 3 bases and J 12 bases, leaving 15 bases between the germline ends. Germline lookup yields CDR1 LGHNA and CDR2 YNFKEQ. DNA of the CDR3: TGTGCCAGCAGCCAGGACGGGAGTAAAGGGCAGTTCTTC. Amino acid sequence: CASSQDGSKGQFF.

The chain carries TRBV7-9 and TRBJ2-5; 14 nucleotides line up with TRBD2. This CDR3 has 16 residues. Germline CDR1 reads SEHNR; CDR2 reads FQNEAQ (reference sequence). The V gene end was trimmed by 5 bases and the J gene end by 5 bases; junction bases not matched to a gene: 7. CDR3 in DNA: TGTGCCAGCAGCATAACCGGGACTAGCGGGAGCGAGACCCAGTACTTC. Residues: CASSITGTSGSETQYF.